This T cell receptor (beta chain) was documented in a study of blood T cell repertoires in COVID-19. Using immunoSEQ multiplex PCR, the repertoire was profiled, and TCRdb retains in-frame clones only, with some absent. The sample contains 85,000 to 120,000 clones, around 92% of which appear only once. The CDR3 spans 19 residues. Unmatched junction bases numbered 12, after V lost 2 bases and J lost 1 base. Germline CDR1 and CDR2: MNHEY and SVGEGT. The sequence was obtained from a man aged 18 to 30 with acute or convalescent COVID-19. The chain employs TRBV6-2 or TRBV6-3 and TRBJ2-7, with 12 nucleotides matching TRBD2. The sequencing sample was made of peripheral blood. The CDR3 DNA reads as TGTGCCAGCAGTTACCCGGGTCAGCTAGCGGGAGGGCTTTCCTACGAGCAGTACTTC. It codes for CASSYPGQLAGGLSYEQYF.